This T cell receptor beta chain was obtained from a study of OX40 agonist ivuxolimab in advanced cancers. About the research overall: With ivuxolimab, an agonistic anti-OX40 (CD134) antibody, patients were treated. Therapy given before enrollment (anti-PD-1, anti-PD-L1 or anti-CTLA-4) was allowed, and around 40% had some. Study-wide points: Clonal expansion in partial responders at 0.1-3.0 mg/kg ranked among the lowest.

Produced via immunoSEQ multiplex PCR; TCRdb's table is partial and in-frame only. The sample consists of 75,000 to 90,000 clones, more than 75% of them appearing once. This CDR3 is 15 amino acids long. Germline CDR1 and CDR2: SGHRS and YFSETQ. V lost 0 bases and J lost 0, with 9 bases in between. As concerns this clone: What it binds is unknown.

This clonotype was sampled from an adult with an advanced solid tumor such as melanoma, head and neck, liver or kidney cancer. The chain recombines TRBV5-1 with TRBJ1-2, with unresolved D. The starting material was CD4+ or CD8+ T cells sorted from blood, obtained in a trial of the OX40 agonist ivuxolimab. The CDR3 DNA reads as TGCGCCAGCAGCTTGGGGGAAGGGACTAACTATGGCTACACCTTC. Protein product: CASSLGEGTNYGYTF.